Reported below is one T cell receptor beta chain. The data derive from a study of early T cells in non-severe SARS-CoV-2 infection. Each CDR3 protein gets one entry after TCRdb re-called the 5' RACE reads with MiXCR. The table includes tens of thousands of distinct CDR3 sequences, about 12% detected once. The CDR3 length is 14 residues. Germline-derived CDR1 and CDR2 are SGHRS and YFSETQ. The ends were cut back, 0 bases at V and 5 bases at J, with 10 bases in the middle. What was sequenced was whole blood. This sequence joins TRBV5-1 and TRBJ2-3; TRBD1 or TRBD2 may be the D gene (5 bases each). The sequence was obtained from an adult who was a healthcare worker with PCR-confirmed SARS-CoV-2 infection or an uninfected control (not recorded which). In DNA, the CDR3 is TGCGCCAGCAGCTTGGCTCGGGGCGTAGATACGCAGTATTTT. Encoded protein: CASSLARGVDTQYF.